This is a list of T cell receptor beta chains from one sample in a study of T cells after yellow fever vaccination. TCRdb re-called the 5' RACE reads through MiXCR, storing one row per CDR3 protein. This sample has some 390,000 distinct CDR3 sequences; around a sixth occur once, and the top ten carry roughly a sixth. Sequences were derived from PBMCs, sampled before the yellow fever booster vaccination. These receptors were taken from a young man who received the YFV17D yellow fever vaccine. CDR3s include the opening cysteine and the closing phenylalanine or tryptophan. The D gene is left open where the match is weak. Some rows mark clone size as missing; the rest say once, few, many or name a class of expanded clone.

>TRBV27|TRBJ2-5|TRBD1|many
TGTGCCAGCAGACCATATTGGGGACAGGACCAAGAGACCCAGTACTTC
CASRPYWGQDQETQYF
>TRBV6-2/TRBV6-3|TRBJ2-7|.|.
TGTGCCAGCAGCGACCCGGTTTCACGGCCGTTCTCCTACGAGCATTACTTC
CASSDPVSRPFSYEHYF
>TRBV4-3|TRBJ1-1|TRBD1|.
TGCGCCAGCAGCCGAGAAGACAGGGTCCATGAAGCTTTCTTT
CASSREDRVHEAFF
>TRBV7-9|TRBJ2-3|.|once
TGTGCCAGCAGCTTACTGCCCGGGCAGTCTAGCACAGATACGCAGTATTTT
CASSLLPGQSSTDTQYF
>TRBV4-2|TRBJ2-7|.|.
TGTGCCAGCAGCCAAGGCAGCGGTGATTCCTACGAGCAGTACTTC
CASSQGSGDSYEQYF
>TRBV6-2/TRBV6-3|TRBJ2-1|.|few
TGTGCCAGCAGTTACTCTAGTTCCCTTGAGCAGTTCTTC
CASSYSSSLEQFF
>TRBV12-2|TRBJ2-3|.|.
TGTGCAAGTCGCTTAGGCCTCCGGGACAGGGTGATTGCAGATACGCAGTATTTT
CASRLGLRDRVIADTQYF
>TRBV29-1|TRBJ2-3|TRBD2|few
TGCAGCGTTGAAGCCTGGGGACTAGCATACAGCACAGATACGCAGTATTTT
CSVEAWGLAYSTDTQYF
>TRBV28|TRBJ1-5|.|.
TGTGCCAGCAGTGCTTACCGGCAGCCCCAGCATTTT
CASSAYRQPQHF
>TRBV7-3|TRBJ1-1|.|few
TGTGCCAGCAGGCAGGACCCAAACGGAAACACTGAAGCTTTCTTT
CASRQDPNGNTEAFF
>TRBV18|TRBJ2-1|TRBD2|many
TGTGCCAGCTCACCGCGGTTAGCGGGGGGGCGTAATGAGCAGTTCTTC
CASSPRLAGGRNEQFF
>TRBV12-3/TRBV12-4|TRBJ2-1|TRBD1|.
TGTGCCAGCAGGCCCGGGACAGGGTCCTACAATGAGCAGTTCTTC
CASRPGTGSYNEQFF
>TRBV15|TRBJ2-1|TRBD1|few
TGTGCCACCAGCTCGGACAGGGCCTTGAATGAGCAGTTCTTC
CATSSDRALNEQFF
>TRBV3-1|TRBJ1-1|.|.
TGTGCCAGCAGCCAAATTCTCGGCACTGAAGCTTTCTTT
CASSQILGTEAFF
>TRBV24-1|TRBJ2-1|.|few
TGTGCCACCAGTGATTTAAGGGCGGAGGAGCAGTTCTTC
CATSDLRAEEQFF
>TRBV7-6|TRBJ2-3|.|few
TGTGCCAGCAGCTTACTGGGCAGGGCAGATACGCAGTATTTT
CASSLLGRADTQYF
>TRBV7-9|TRBJ2-7|.|.
TGTGCCAGCAGCTTAGAAGGCAGGGACGAGCAGTACTTC
CASSLEGRDEQYF
>TRBV12-3/TRBV12-4|TRBJ2-3|.|many
TGTGCCAGCGGACGGGTCTTTGGGCCTACAGATACGCAGTATTTT
CASGRVFGPTDTQYF
>TRBV12-3/TRBV12-4|TRBJ1-1|.|.
TGTGCCAGCAGCCGCCACACGGACACTGAAGCTTTCTTT
CASSRHTDTEAFF
>TRBV6-6|TRBJ1-1|TRBD1|.
TGTGCCAGCAGCCCCCCGACGGGGACAGTATTATCTGAAGCTTTCTTT
CASSPPTGTVLSEAFF
>TRBV29-1|TRBJ2-3|TRBD2|.
TGCAGCGCCCTCGGTGGAGGGAGGGTAGATACGCAGTATTTT
CSALGGGRVDTQYF
>TRBV7-2|TRBJ2-1|TRBD2|.
TGTGCCAGCAGCATACTAGCGGGGGGCCTCTATGAGCAGTTCTTC
CASSILAGGLYEQFF
>TRBV5-1|TRBJ2-6|.|.
TGCGCCAGCGGTGAGATCTCTGGGGCCAACGTCCTGACTTTC
CASGEISGANVLTF
>TRBV20-1|TRBJ2-7|.|.
TGCAGTGCTAGATTCCTCAGATCCTATTCCTACGAGCAGTACTTC
CSARFLRSYSYEQYF
>TRBV9|TRBJ2-7|TRBD1|many
TGTGCCAGCAGCGTAGGAGGACAGGGGGACTACGAGCAGTACTTC
CASSVGGQGDYEQYF
>TRBV10-3|TRBJ2-7|.|few
TGTGCCATCACTGCCCGGGACAACTACGAGCAGTACTTC
CAITARDNYEQYF
>TRBV3-1|TRBJ2-3|.|.
TGTGCCAGCAGCCAAGATAACGCTCGTGCGCAGTATTTT
CASSQDNARAQYF
>TRBV20-1|TRBJ2-5|.|few
TGCAGTGCTAGGAATTCCAGACGCGGAGGGGAGACCCAGTACTTC
CSARNSRRGGETQYF
>TRBV3-1|TRBJ2-1|TRBD2|.
TGTGCCAGCAGCCCCTTGGGGCGGGGGGTCGCCTACAATGAGCAGTTCTTC
CASSPLGRGVAYNEQFF
>TRBV7-9|TRBJ2-5|.|few
TGTGCCAGCAGCGAAACGGGCCTAAGTAAGGAGACCCAGTACTTC
CASSETGLSKETQYF
>TRBV5-1|TRBJ2-5|.|many
TGCGCCAGCAGCTACTGGACAGAGGGGAAGACCCAGTACTTC
CASSYWTEGKTQYF
>TRBV7-2|TRBJ2-5|.|few
TGTGCCAGCAGCTTAACCCAGGCGGAGACCCAGTACTTC
CASSLTQAETQYF
>TRBV5-1|TRBJ1-2|.|.
TGCGCCAGCAGCGTCGGTGATGGAAATGGCTACACCTTC
CASSVGDGNGYTF
>TRBV7-3|TRBJ2-1|.|.
TGTGCCAGCAGCACGGACGGGGGGCGGCGGGAGCAGTTCTTC
CASSTDGGRREQFF
>TRBV5-6|TRBJ2-3|.|many
TGTGCCAGCAGCTGGGTCATGGGCGGGGGCACAGATACGCAGTATTTT
CASSWVMGGGTDTQYF
>TRBV7-2|TRBJ2-5|.|many
TGTGCCAGCAGCTTTTGGAAAGAGACCCAGTACTTC
CASSFWKETQYF
>TRBV4-1|TRBJ2-7|TRBD2|.
TGCGCCAGCAGCCGGGGGGGATCAGTCTACGAGCAGTACTTC
CASSRGGSVYEQYF